This entry concerns a single TCR beta chain. Its antigen remains unknown. Here the CDR3 omits its conserved ending phenylalanine or tryptophan, so a read error is the likely source. The limits of the CDR3 on the DNA are not certain, so only TCRdb's listed CDR3 is given. The data were obtained in a study of T cells in Graves' hyperthyroidism and ophthalmopathy. Overall study results and limits: Ophthalmopathy stood apart from stable hyperthyroidism in a 13 V-J model. Most clonotypes that expanded in the thyroid above 0.001 also showed up in blood.

Uncontrolled infection, other autoimmune disease, pregnancy or lactation excluded patients. Each diagnosis was grounded in clinical symptoms, serum thyroxine and TRAb, thyroid ultrasound, and orbital computed tomography. RNA transcripts served as the template for amplifying TCR beta CDR3 regions. Using the HTBI primer set, a first-round RT-PCR was run on the TCR CDR3. Each CDR3 protein is one row after TCRdb ran MiXCR on the multiplex PCR reads. In the table there are 600,000 to 700,000 distinct CDR3 sequences, approximately 42% of which are singletons. With termini counted, the CDR3 has 8 amino acids. Germline CDR1 and CDR2: ENHRY and SYGVKD.

This chain links TRBV10-3 with TRBJ1-6. The sequencing input was peripheral blood or thyroid tissue (not recorded which). The origin of this receptor is an adult man with Graves' disease, either hyperthyroidism or ophthalmopathy (not recorded which). The CDR3 loop is CAISESVS.